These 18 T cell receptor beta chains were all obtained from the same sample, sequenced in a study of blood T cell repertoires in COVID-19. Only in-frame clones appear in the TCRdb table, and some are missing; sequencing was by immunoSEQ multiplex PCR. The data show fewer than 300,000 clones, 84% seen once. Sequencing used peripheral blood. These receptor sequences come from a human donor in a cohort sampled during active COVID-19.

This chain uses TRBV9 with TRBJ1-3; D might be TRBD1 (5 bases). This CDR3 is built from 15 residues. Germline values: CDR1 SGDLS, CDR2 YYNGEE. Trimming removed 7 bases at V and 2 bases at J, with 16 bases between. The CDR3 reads CASARSTDTGNTIYF. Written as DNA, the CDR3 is TGTGCCAGCGCACGTTCGACAGATACTGGAAACACCATATATTTT. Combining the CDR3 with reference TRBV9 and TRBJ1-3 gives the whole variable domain DSGVTQTPKHLITATGQRVTLRCSPRSGDLSVYWYQQSLDQGLQFLIQYYNGEERAKGNILERFSAQQFPDLHSELNLSSLELGDSALYFCASARSTDTGNTIYFGEGSWLTVV.

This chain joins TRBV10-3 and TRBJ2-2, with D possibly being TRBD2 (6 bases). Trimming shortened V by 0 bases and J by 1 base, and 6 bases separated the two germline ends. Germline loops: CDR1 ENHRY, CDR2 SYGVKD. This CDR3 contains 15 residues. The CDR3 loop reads CAISESAGNTGELFF. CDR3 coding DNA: TGTGCCATCAGTGAGTCAGCGGGGAACACCGGGGAGCTGTTTTTT.

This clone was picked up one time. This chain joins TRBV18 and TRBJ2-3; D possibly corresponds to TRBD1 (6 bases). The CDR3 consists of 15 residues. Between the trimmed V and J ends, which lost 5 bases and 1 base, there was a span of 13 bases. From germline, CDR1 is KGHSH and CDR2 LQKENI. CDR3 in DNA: TGTGCCAGCTCAACCGGGACATCGGGCACAGATACGCAGTATTTT. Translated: CASSTGTSGTDTQYF. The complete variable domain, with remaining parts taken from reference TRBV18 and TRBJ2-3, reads NAGVMQNPRHLVRRRGQEARLRCSPMKGHSHVYWYRQLPEEGLKFMVYLQKENIIDESGMPKERFSAEFPKEGPSILRIQQVVRGDSAAYFCASSTGTSGTDTQYFGPGTRLTVL.

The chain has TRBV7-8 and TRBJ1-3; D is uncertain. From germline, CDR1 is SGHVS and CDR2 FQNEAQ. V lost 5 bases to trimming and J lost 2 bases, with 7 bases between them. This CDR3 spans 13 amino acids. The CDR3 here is CASSKETGNTIYF. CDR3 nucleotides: TGTGCCAGCAGCAAGGAGACTGGAAACACCATATATTTT.

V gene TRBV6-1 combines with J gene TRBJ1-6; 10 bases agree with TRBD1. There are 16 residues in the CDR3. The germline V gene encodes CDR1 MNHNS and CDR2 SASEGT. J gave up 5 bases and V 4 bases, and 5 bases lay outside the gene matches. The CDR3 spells CASSARQGANNSPLHF. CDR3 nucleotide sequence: TGTGCCAGCAGTGCCAGACAGGGGGCAAATAATTCACCCCTCCACTTT.

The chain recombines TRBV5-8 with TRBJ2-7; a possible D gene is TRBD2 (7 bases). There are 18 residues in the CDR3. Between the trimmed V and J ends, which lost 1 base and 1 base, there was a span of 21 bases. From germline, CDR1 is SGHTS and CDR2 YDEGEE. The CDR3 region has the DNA TGTGCCAGCAGCTTGTTGCCCACCCGGACTAGGGGGTCCTACGAGCAGTACTTC. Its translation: CASSLLPTRTRGSYEQYF. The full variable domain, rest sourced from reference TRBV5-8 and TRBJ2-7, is EAGVTQSPTHLIKTRGQQATLRCSPISGHTSVYWYQQALGLGLQFLLWYDEGEERNRGNFPPRFSGRQFPNYSSELNVNALELEDSALYLCASSLLPTRTRGSYEQYFGPGTRLTVT.

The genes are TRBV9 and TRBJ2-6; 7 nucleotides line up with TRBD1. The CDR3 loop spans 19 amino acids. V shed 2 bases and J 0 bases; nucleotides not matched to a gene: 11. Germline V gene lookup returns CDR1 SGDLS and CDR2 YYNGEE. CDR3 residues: CASSVGPRGFSSGANVLTF. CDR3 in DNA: TGTGCCAGCAGCGTCGGACCCAGGGGGTTCAGCTCTGGGGCCAACGTCCTGACTTTC.

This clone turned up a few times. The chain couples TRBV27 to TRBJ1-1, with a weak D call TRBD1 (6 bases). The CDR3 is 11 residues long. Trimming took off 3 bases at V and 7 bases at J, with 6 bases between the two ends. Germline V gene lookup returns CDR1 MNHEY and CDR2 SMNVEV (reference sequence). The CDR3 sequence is CASSFRGEAFF. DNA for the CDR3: TGTGCCAGCAGTTTCAGGGGTGAAGCTTTCTTT.

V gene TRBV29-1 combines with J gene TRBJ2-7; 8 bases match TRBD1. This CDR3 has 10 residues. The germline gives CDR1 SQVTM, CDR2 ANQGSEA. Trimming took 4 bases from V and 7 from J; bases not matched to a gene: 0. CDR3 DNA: TGCAGCGTTGGACAGGGGGAGCAGTACTTC. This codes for CSVGQGEQYF.

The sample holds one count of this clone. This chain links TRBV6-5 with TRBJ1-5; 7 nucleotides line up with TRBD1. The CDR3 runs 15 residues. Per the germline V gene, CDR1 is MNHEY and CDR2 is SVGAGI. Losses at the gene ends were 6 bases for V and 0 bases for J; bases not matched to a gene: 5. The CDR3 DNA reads TGTGCCAGCAGCCCCAGGGGGGATAGCAATCAGCCCCAGCATTTT. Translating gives CASSPRGDSNQPQHF.

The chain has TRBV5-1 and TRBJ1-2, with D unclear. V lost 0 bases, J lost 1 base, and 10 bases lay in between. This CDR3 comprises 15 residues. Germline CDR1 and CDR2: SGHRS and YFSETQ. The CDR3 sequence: CASSLAADFNYGYTF. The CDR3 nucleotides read TGCGCCAGCAGCTTGGCGGCAGACTTTAACTATGGCTACACCTTC.

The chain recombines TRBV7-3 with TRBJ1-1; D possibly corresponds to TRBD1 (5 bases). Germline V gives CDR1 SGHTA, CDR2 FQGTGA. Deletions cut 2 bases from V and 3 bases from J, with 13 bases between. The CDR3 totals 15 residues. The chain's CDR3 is CASSLHGQPYTEAFF. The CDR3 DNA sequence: TGTGCCAGCAGCTTACATGGACAACCTTACACTGAAGCTTTCTTT.

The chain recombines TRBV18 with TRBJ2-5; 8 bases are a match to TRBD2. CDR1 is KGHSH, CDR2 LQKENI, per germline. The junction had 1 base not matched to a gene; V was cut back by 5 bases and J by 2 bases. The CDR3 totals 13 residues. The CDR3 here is CASSGTRQETQYF. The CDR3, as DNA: TGTGCCAGCTCAGGGACTAGACAAGAGACCCAGTACTTC.

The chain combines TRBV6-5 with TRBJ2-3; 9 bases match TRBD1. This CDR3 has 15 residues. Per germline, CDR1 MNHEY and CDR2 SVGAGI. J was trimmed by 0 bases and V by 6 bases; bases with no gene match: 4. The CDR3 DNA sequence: TGTGCCAGCAGCCGGACAGGGGCGAGCACAGATACGCAGTATTTT. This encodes CASSRTGASTDTQYF.

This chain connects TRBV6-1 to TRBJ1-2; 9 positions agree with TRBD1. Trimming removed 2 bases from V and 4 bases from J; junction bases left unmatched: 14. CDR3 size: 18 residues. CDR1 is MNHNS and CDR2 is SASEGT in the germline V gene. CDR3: CASSETAGQGFLGYGYTF. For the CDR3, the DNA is TGTGCCAGCAGTGAAACCGCGGGACAGGGATTTCTCGGCTATGGCTACACCTTC.

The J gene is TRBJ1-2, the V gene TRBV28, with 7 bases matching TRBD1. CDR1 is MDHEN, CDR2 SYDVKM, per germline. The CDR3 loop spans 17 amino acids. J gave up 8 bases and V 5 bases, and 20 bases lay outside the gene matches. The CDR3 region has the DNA TGTGCCAGCAGTCCAAGATCTGACAGGGAGTCCCCGGGGGGCTACACCTTC. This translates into CASSPRSDRESPGGYTF.

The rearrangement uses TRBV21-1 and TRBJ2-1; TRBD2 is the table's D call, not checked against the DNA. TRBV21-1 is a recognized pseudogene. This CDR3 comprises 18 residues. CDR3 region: CASSTRGYGTQRYNEQFF. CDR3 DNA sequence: TGTGCCAGCAGCACCCGAGGCTACGGGACTCAGAGGTACAATGAGCAGTTCTTC.

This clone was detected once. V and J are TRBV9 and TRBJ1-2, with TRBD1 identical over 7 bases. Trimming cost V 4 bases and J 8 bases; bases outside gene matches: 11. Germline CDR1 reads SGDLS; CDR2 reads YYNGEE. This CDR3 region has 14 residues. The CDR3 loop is CASSPREGAGGYTF. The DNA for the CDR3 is TGTGCCAGCAGCCCTCGTGAGGGGGCGGGCGGCTACACCTTC.